Listed here is a single TCR beta chain. Clones were read by immunoSEQ multiplex PCR, and TCRdb kept only the in-frame ones, dropping some. The sample yields about 280,000 clones, 80% to 85% seen once. Exposed enrollees had met someone with a PCR-confirmed or clinician-diagnosed COVID-19 case at some point within the 2 weeks before study entry. This record belongs to a study of blood T cell repertoires in COVID-19. For the study at large: Acute-phase and convalescent COVID-19 samples originated in the United States, Italy and Spain. Sources were T cells, B-cell-depleted T cells, or PBMCs; the material itself was cDNA or gDNA.

The TCR was taken from a man in his forties or fifties who had been exposed to COVID-19. The sequenced material came from PBMCs or T cells enriched from blood (not recorded which).

The CDR3 sequence is CASSYGLVGNEQFF. CDR3 in DNA: TGTGCCAGTAGTTACGGACTAGTTGGTAATGAGCAGTTCTTC. The V and J genes are TRBV19 and TRBJ2-1, with 7 bases matching TRBD2. The germline gives CDR1 LNHDA, CDR2 SQIVND (reference sequence). The CDR3 totals 14 residues. V shed 5 bases and J 7 bases; nucleotides not matched to a gene: 8.